The rows below give T cell receptor beta chains drawn from one sample of a study of control samples from healthy donors and cancer patients. Assay: immunoSEQ multiplex PCR; the TCRdb copy retains only in-frame clones and omits some. The repertoire consists of about 150,000 clones, with about 94% occurring once and the leading ten covering approximately 5.5%. The sample was blood. The receptors stem from a man aged 35 to 55 in good health. Each CDR3 is given with its conserved first and last residue.

TRBV7-2	TRBJ1-1	14	CASSPRGQGAEAFF
TRBV2	TRBJ1-4	15	CASSGRQGLSEKLFF
TRBV7-8	TRBJ2-1	17	CASSLRSRRQASNEQFF
TRBV2	TRBJ1-2	14	CASSEVRTDYGYTF
TRBV24-1	TRBJ2-3	14	CATSRTGSTDTQYF
TRBV19	TRBJ1-2	17	CASSPLPQASEDYGYTF
TRBV23-1	TRBJ1-3	17	CASSPSHLICSGNTIYF
TRBV7-2	TRBJ2-4	12	CASSLTGNIQYF
TRBV6-2/TRBV6-3	TRBJ1-2	15	CASSPQGRTNYGYTF
TRBV11-2	TRBJ1-3	15	CASSATPVSGNTIYF
TRBV18	TRBJ2-7	15	CASSPAGQGVYEQYF
TRBV29-1	TRBJ2-1	12	CSVELSGGEQFF
TRBV27	TRBJ2-1	15	CASSVRGGSYNEQFF
TRBV30	TRBJ1-1	16	CAWRGQGGKGDTEAFF
TRBV7-2	TRBJ2-7	14	CASSSGGSSYEQYF
TRBV28	TRBJ2-3	19	CASSSPGGQIGSSTDTQYF
TRBV6-5	TRBJ1-2	12	CASTTGGYGYTF
TRBV7-9	TRBJ1-6	13	CASSFEDNSPLHF
TRBV5-1	TRBJ1-6	16	CASSLGGTAYNSPLHF
TRBV6-2/TRBV6-3	TRBJ2-6	15	CASSRALSGANVLTF
TRBV28	TRBJ2-1	16	CASSPPSGQGVNEQFF
TRBV5-5	TRBJ1-2	17	CASSLDLTGGGGYGYTF